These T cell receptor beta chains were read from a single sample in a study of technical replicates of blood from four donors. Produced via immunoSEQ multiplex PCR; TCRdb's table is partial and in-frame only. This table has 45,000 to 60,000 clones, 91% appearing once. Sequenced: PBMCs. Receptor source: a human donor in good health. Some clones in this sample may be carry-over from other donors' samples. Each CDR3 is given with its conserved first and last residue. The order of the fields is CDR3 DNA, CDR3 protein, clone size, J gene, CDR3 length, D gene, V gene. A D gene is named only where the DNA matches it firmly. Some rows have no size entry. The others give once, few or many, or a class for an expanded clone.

CDR3nt: TGTGCCAGCAGCTTAACGGGTCAGCGGGAGGGCTCGGGAAATGAGCAGTTCTTC; CDR3aa: CASSLTGQREGSGNEQFF; abundance: NA; j_gene: TRBJ2-1; len: 18; d_gene: TRBD2; v_gene: TRBV7-3
CDR3nt: TGCGCCAGCAGCTTGGTTGCCTCGAGGAACACTGAAGCTTTCTTT; CDR3aa: CASSLVASRNTEAFF; abundance: NA; j_gene: TRBJ1-1; len: 15; d_gene: NA; v_gene: TRBV5-1
CDR3nt: TGCGCCAGCAGGCTTACAGGGTTGGCGGAAAAACTGTTTTTT; CDR3aa: CASRLTGLAEKLFF; abundance: NA; j_gene: TRBJ1-4; len: 14; d_gene: NA; v_gene: TRBV5-1
CDR3nt: TGTGCCTGGAGTCCGACAGACAATGAGCAGTTCTTC; CDR3aa: CAWSPTDNEQFF; abundance: NA; j_gene: TRBJ2-1; len: 12; d_gene: NA; v_gene: TRBV30
CDR3nt: TGTGCCAGCAACTCTTTGAGTAACAGGGGTAGTACTGAAGCTTTCTTT; CDR3aa: CASNSLSNRGSTEAFF; abundance: once; j_gene: TRBJ1-1; len: 16; d_gene: TRBD1; v_gene: TRBV5-6
CDR3nt: TGTGCCAGCAGCTTGCCTGGGGCAACTAGCACAGATACGCAGTATTTT; CDR3aa: CASSLPGATSTDTQYF; abundance: NA; j_gene: TRBJ2-3; len: 16; d_gene: NA; v_gene: TRBV5-4
CDR3nt: TGTGCCAGCAGCTTATATGGAGGGCGGACTGGTGGGGAGACCCAGTACTTC; CDR3aa: CASSLYGGRTGGETQYF; abundance: NA; j_gene: TRBJ2-5; len: 17; d_gene: NA; v_gene: TRBV7-3
CDR3nt: TGTGCCTGGAGGACAGGGCTCGGCACTGAAGCTTTCTTT; CDR3aa: CAWRTGLGTEAFF; abundance: NA; j_gene: TRBJ1-1; len: 13; d_gene: TRBD1; v_gene: TRBV30
CDR3nt: TGTGCCAGCAGGCTAGCGGAAAACACCGGGGAGCTGTTTTTT; CDR3aa: CASRLAENTGELFF; abundance: NA; j_gene: TRBJ2-2; len: 14; d_gene: TRBD2; v_gene: TRBV27
CDR3nt: TGTGCCAGCAGGTCCCCGATCGCGATTGGGGCCAACGTCCTGACTTTC; CDR3aa: CASRSPIAIGANVLTF; abundance: NA; j_gene: TRBJ2-6; len: 16; d_gene: NA; v_gene: TRBV21-1
CDR3nt: TGTGCCAGCAGCGCCGGACAGGGGATGGTATGGCGGTACACCTTC; CDR3aa: CASSAGQGMVWRYTF; abundance: NA; j_gene: TRBJ1-2; len: 15; d_gene: TRBD1; v_gene: TRBV9
CDR3nt: TGTGCCAGCAGCGTAGACGGAAGCGGCGGCGAGCAGTACTTC; CDR3aa: CASSVDGSGGEQYF; abundance: NA; j_gene: TRBJ2-7; len: 14; d_gene: NA; v_gene: TRBV9
CDR3nt: TGTGCCAGCAGCCTGGACAGGGGAAATCAGCCCCAGCATTTT; CDR3aa: CASSLDRGNQPQHF; abundance: NA; j_gene: TRBJ1-5; len: 14; d_gene: TRBD1; v_gene: TRBV5-6
CDR3nt: TGTGCCAGCAGTCCGGGGGATATTGCCTATGGCTACACCTTC; CDR3aa: CASSPGDIAYGYTF; abundance: few; j_gene: TRBJ1-2; len: 14; d_gene: NA; v_gene: TRBV28
CDR3nt: TGTGCCACCAGCAGAGGAGATATGAAGGGGTTTGGCTCCTACAATGAGCAGTTCTTC; CDR3aa: CATSRGDMKGFGSYNEQFF; abundance: NA; j_gene: TRBJ2-1; len: 19; d_gene: NA; v_gene: TRBV15
CDR3nt: TGCGCCAGCAGTGAGCGGGACACCTACGAGCAGTACTTC; CDR3aa: CASSERDTYEQYF; abundance: NA; j_gene: TRBJ2-7; len: 13; d_gene: NA; v_gene: TRBV10-1
CDR3nt: TGTGCCAGCTCGGAACTAGCGGGAGGCTACGCCGAGCAGTACTTC; CDR3aa: CASSELAGGYAEQYF; abundance: NA; j_gene: TRBJ2-7; len: 15; d_gene: TRBD2; v_gene: TRBV18
CDR3nt: TGTGCCAGCAGCTCCCCTCCCCCTCTAGCGGGGGGGCCTTGGGACGAGCAGTACTTC; CDR3aa: CASSSPPPLAGGPWDEQYF; abundance: NA; j_gene: TRBJ2-7; len: 19; d_gene: TRBD2; v_gene: TRBV7-2
CDR3nt: TGTGCCAGCAGAATGGACAGGGGAGGGTATGGCTACACCTTC; CDR3aa: CASRMDRGGYGYTF; abundance: NA; j_gene: TRBJ1-2; len: 14; d_gene: TRBD1; v_gene: TRBV6-5
CDR3nt: TGTGCCAGCAGGCAGTCCCCTAACACCGGGGAGCTGTTTTTT; CDR3aa: CASRQSPNTGELFF; abundance: NA; j_gene: TRBJ2-2; len: 14; d_gene: NA; v_gene: TRBV7-7